Reported below is one T cell receptor (beta chain). Generated by immunoSEQ multiplex PCR, the TCRdb table keeps only in-frame clones and is missing some. The sample consists of roughly 41,000 clones, 82% of them appearing once. The record originates from a study of OX40 agonist ivuxolimab in advanced cancers. Study context: Approximately 40% of patients had received prior checkpoint inhibitor therapy.

Here the sequenced sample was CD4+ or CD8+ T cells sorted from blood, taken in a trial of the OX40 agonist ivuxolimab. This receptor was obtained from an adult with an advanced solid tumor such as melanoma, head and neck, liver or kidney cancer.

The CDR3 DNA reads TGTGCCAGCAGCTGGGGTACAGGGGGAAATCAGCCCCAGCATTTT. This encodes CASSWGTGGNQPQHF. The rearrangement links TRBV7-9 to TRBJ1-5; 8 bases agree with TRBD1. The V segment lost 4 bases and the J segment 4 bases; nucleotides outside the gene matches: 6. CDR1 is SEHNR, CDR2 FQNEAQ, per germline (reference sequence). The CDR3 extends over 15 amino acids.